Listed below are T cell receptor beta chains from one sample, sequenced in a study of T cell responses to AZD1222 COVID-19 vaccine. The repertoire was sequenced with immunoSEQ multiplex PCR; TCRdb's copy has only in-frame clones and lacks some. Of 160,000 or so clones listed, roughly nine tenths are singletons. The sequenced sample was peripheral blood, obtained on day 0 of AZD1222 vaccination. The origin of the receptors is an adult in good health. Each CDR3 is given with its conserved first and last residue. The D gene is left open where the match is weak. Not all rows give a size; the values are once, few, many and, for expanded clones, a class.

j_gene: TRBJ1-6; d_gene: TRBD1; v_gene: TRBV5-1; abundance: .; CDR3nt: TGCGCCAGCAGCACCGGGACAGGGAATTCACCCCTCCACTTT; CDR3aa: CASSTGTGNSPLHF
j_gene: TRBJ1-3; d_gene: TRBD1; v_gene: TRBV5-5; abundance: .; CDR3nt: TGTGCCAGCAGCTTGGAACCAGGGGGCCCTGGAAACACCATATATTTT; CDR3aa: CASSLEPGGPGNTIYF
j_gene: TRBJ1-4; d_gene: TRBD1; v_gene: TRBV29-1; abundance: .; CDR3nt: TGCAGCGCCGCGAGACAGGGGAAACTGTTTTTT; CDR3aa: CSAARQGKLFF
j_gene: TRBJ1-1; d_gene: .; v_gene: TRBV11-3; abundance: .; CDR3nt: TGTGCCAGCAGCTTATCAGAGAACACTGAAGCTTTCTTT; CDR3aa: CASSLSENTEAFF
j_gene: TRBJ1-2; d_gene: .; v_gene: TRBV4-1; abundance: .; CDR3nt: TGCGCCAGCAGCCAGGACGGATACTATGGCTACACCTTC; CDR3aa: CASSQDGYYGYTF
j_gene: TRBJ1-1; d_gene: .; v_gene: TRBV20-1; abundance: .; CDR3nt: TGCAGTGCCCCCCGGGGCACTGAAGCTTTCTTT; CDR3aa: CSAPRGTEAFF
j_gene: TRBJ1-1; d_gene: .; v_gene: TRBV5-1; abundance: .; CDR3nt: TGCGCCAGCAGGGAGGTGGGGGGGCCGAACACTGAAGCTTTCTTT; CDR3aa: CASREVGGPNTEAFF
j_gene: TRBJ2-2; d_gene: .; v_gene: TRBV5-1; abundance: .; CDR3nt: TGCGCCAGCAGCTTGGCCACTGGCCTTTCAGGTAGCTCCGGGGAGCTGTTTTTT; CDR3aa: CASSLATGLSGSSGELFF
j_gene: TRBJ1-2; d_gene: .; v_gene: TRBV9; abundance: .; CDR3nt: TGTGCCAGCAGCGAGTTCAAGGGGAGGCTGAGCTATGGCTACACCTTC; CDR3aa: CASSEFKGRLSYGYTF
j_gene: TRBJ1-4; d_gene: .; v_gene: TRBV19; abundance: once; CDR3nt: TGTGCCAGTAAATCAACCTTTGGTGGTGAAAAACTGTTTTTT; CDR3aa: CASKSTFGGEKLFF
j_gene: TRBJ2-3; d_gene: TRBD2; v_gene: TRBV7-6; abundance: once; CDR3nt: TGTGCCAGCAGCTTTTTTGCGGGAGAAGAAGCAGATACGCAGTATTTT; CDR3aa: CASSFFAGEEADTQYF
j_gene: TRBJ1-1; d_gene: TRBD1; v_gene: TRBV10-1; abundance: .; CDR3nt: TGCGCCAGCAGTCGAACAGGGGCCGGCACTGAAGCTTTCTTT; CDR3aa: CASSRTGAGTEAFF
j_gene: TRBJ1-2; d_gene: .; v_gene: TRBV13; abundance: .; CDR3nt: TGTGCCAGCAGCTTAGGCACGAGAGGGGACTATGGCTACACCTTC; CDR3aa: CASSLGTRGDYGYTF
j_gene: TRBJ2-5; d_gene: TRBD1; v_gene: TRBV9; abundance: .; CDR3nt: TGTGCCAGCAACCTATCGGGACAGGAAGAGACCCAGTACTTC; CDR3aa: CASNLSGQEETQYF
j_gene: TRBJ2-5; d_gene: .; v_gene: TRBV11-2; abundance: .; CDR3nt: TGTGCCAGCAGCTTATTAGAGACCCAGTACTTC; CDR3aa: CASSLLETQYF
j_gene: TRBJ1-2; d_gene: .; v_gene: TRBV28; abundance: .; CDR3nt: TGTGCCAGCAGTAGGCGTTATGGCTACACCTTC; CDR3aa: CASSRRYGYTF
j_gene: TRBJ1-2; d_gene: .; v_gene: TRBV7-2; abundance: .; CDR3nt: TGTGCCAGCAGCTCGTCCATCTATGGCTACACCTTC; CDR3aa: CASSSSIYGYTF
j_gene: TRBJ1-1; d_gene: .; v_gene: TRBV7-9; abundance: .; CDR3nt: TGTGCCAGCAGCTTAGCTACGAGTAGCACTGAAGCTTTCTTT; CDR3aa: CASSLATSSTEAFF
j_gene: TRBJ2-5; d_gene: TRBD2; v_gene: TRBV9; abundance: once; CDR3nt: TGTGCCAGCAGCGTGACTAGCGGGGGCCAAGAGACCCAGTACTTC; CDR3aa: CASSVTSGGQETQYF
j_gene: TRBJ2-3; d_gene: .; v_gene: TRBV5-1; abundance: .; CDR3nt: TGCGCCAGCAGCTTGGAACACCCAGGCACAGATACGCAGTATTTT; CDR3aa: CASSLEHPGTDTQYF
j_gene: TRBJ2-5; d_gene: .; v_gene: TRBV5-1; abundance: .; CDR3nt: TGCGCCAGCAGCACATCGGAAGACTGGGTCCAGTACTTC; CDR3aa: CASSTSEDWVQYF
j_gene: TRBJ2-2; d_gene: .; v_gene: TRBV7-3; abundance: .; CDR3nt: TGTGCCAGCAGCTTCGGAGGGAACCCGAACACCGGGGAGCTGTTTTTT; CDR3aa: CASSFGGNPNTGELFF
j_gene: TRBJ2-3; d_gene: .; v_gene: TRBV6-5; abundance: .; CDR3nt: TGTGCCAGCTCCGGGAACGAGCTGAATACGCAGTATTTT; CDR3aa: CASSGNELNTQYF
j_gene: TRBJ1-5; d_gene: .; v_gene: TRBV29-1; abundance: .; CDR3nt: TGCAGCGCGGGAGATGATCAGCCCCAGCATTTT; CDR3aa: CSAGDDQPQHF
j_gene: TRBJ1-2; d_gene: TRBD1; v_gene: TRBV19; abundance: .; CDR3nt: TGTGCCAGTAGTCCCCGGGACAGGGGGAGTGTCTATGCTGCCTACACCTTC; CDR3aa: CASSPRDRGSVYAAYTF
j_gene: TRBJ1-2; d_gene: TRBD1; v_gene: TRBV6-1; abundance: .; CDR3nt: TGTGCCAGCAGTGCAGTGGGTGGGACAGGCGGCGCCTATGGCTACACCTTC; CDR3aa: CASSAVGGTGGAYGYTF
j_gene: TRBJ1-2; d_gene: .; v_gene: TRBV20-1; abundance: .; CDR3nt: TGCAGTGCTAGAGGCGGGGGCTACACCTTC; CDR3aa: CSARGGGYTF
j_gene: TRBJ2-4; d_gene: .; v_gene: TRBV19; abundance: .; CDR3nt: TGTGCCAGTAGCTGGGTGGAGGGCAAAAACATTCAGTACTTC; CDR3aa: CASSWVEGKNIQYF
j_gene: TRBJ1-3; d_gene: .; v_gene: TRBV5-5; abundance: .; CDR3nt: TGTGCCAGCAGCTTAGCGCCAACGGGGGACTCTGGAAACACCATATATTTT; CDR3aa: CASSLAPTGDSGNTIYF
j_gene: TRBJ1-2; d_gene: TRBD1; v_gene: TRBV19; abundance: .; CDR3nt: TGTGCCAGTAGTATTCCGTCAGGGGGCCCGGCCAACTATGGCTACACCTTC; CDR3aa: CASSIPSGGPANYGYTF
j_gene: TRBJ1-2; d_gene: TRBD1; v_gene: TRBV30; abundance: .; CDR3nt: TGTGCCTGGAAGCTCGGACAGGGGGCGAGGGGCTACACCTTC; CDR3aa: CAWKLGQGARGYTF
j_gene: TRBJ1-3; d_gene: .; v_gene: TRBV27; abundance: .; CDR3nt: TGTGCCAGCAGTCCCACCTGGGGCTGGGGAAACACCATATATTTT; CDR3aa: CASSPTWGWGNTIYF
j_gene: TRBJ2-1; d_gene: TRBD2; v_gene: TRBV3-1/TRBV3-2; abundance: once; CDR3nt: TGTGCCAGCAGCCAAGCGGGACTAGCGGGAGGGCCTTCCTACAATGAGCAGTTCTTC; CDR3aa: CASSQAGLAGGPSYNEQFF
j_gene: TRBJ2-7; d_gene: TRBD2; v_gene: TRBV7-2; abundance: .; CDR3nt: TGTGCCAGCAGCTTAAGGACTAGCGGGACCTACGAGCAGTACTTC; CDR3aa: CASSLRTSGTYEQYF
j_gene: TRBJ1-6; d_gene: .; v_gene: TRBV27; abundance: .; CDR3nt: TGTGCCAGCAGTTTATCGCCAGAGGGGAGCGGTTCACCCCTCCACTTT; CDR3aa: CASSLSPEGSGSPLHF
j_gene: TRBJ2-1; d_gene: TRBD1; v_gene: TRBV11-2; abundance: .; CDR3nt: TGTGCCAGCAGCAAGACAGGGGGGTCCTACAATGAGCAGTTCTTC; CDR3aa: CASSKTGGSYNEQFF
j_gene: TRBJ2-1; d_gene: .; v_gene: TRBV7-2; abundance: .; CDR3nt: TGTGCCAGCAGCAAACTGGGGGGGGGCTTATACAATGAGCAGTTCTTC; CDR3aa: CASSKLGGGLYNEQFF
j_gene: TRBJ1-2; d_gene: .; v_gene: TRBV21-1; abundance: once; CDR3nt: TGTGCCAGCAGCAACGCCCTGGGACAGGGCCTTTGGTATGGCTACACCTTC; CDR3aa: CASSNALGQGLWYGYTF
j_gene: TRBJ1-4; d_gene: .; v_gene: TRBV6-5; abundance: .; CDR3nt: TGTGCCAGCAGTTACTCGGGGGCAACTAATGAAAAACTGTTTTTT; CDR3aa: CASSYSGATNEKLFF
j_gene: TRBJ1-4; d_gene: .; v_gene: TRBV27; abundance: .; CDR3nt: TGTGCCAGCAGTTTAATGCCGGGAGGTGAACTGTTTTTT; CDR3aa: CASSLMPGGELFF
j_gene: TRBJ1-5; d_gene: TRBD1; v_gene: TRBV5-6; abundance: .; CDR3nt: TGTGCCAGCAGCCGGGACAGGGGACAGCCCCAGCATTTT; CDR3aa: CASSRDRGQPQHF
j_gene: TRBJ1-1; d_gene: .; v_gene: TRBV28; abundance: once; CDR3nt: TGTGCCAGCAGTTCCGCCCGGACTGAAGCTTTCTTT; CDR3aa: CASSSARTEAFF
j_gene: TRBJ1-6; d_gene: .; v_gene: TRBV9; abundance: once; CDR3nt: TGTGCCAGCAGCGATGGGCAGGCTAATAATTCACCCCTCCACTTT; CDR3aa: CASSDGQANNSPLHF
j_gene: TRBJ1-4; d_gene: .; v_gene: TRBV9; abundance: few; CDR3nt: TGTGCCAGCAGCGTAGAAGGGGGTGAAAAACTGTTTTTT; CDR3aa: CASSVEGGEKLFF
j_gene: TRBJ1-4; d_gene: .; v_gene: TRBV28; abundance: .; CDR3nt: TGTGCCAGCAGTTCCGCGTTCAGTGAAAAACTGTTTTTT; CDR3aa: CASSSAFSEKLFF
j_gene: TRBJ2-1; d_gene: TRBD2; v_gene: TRBV6-6; abundance: few; CDR3nt: TGTGCCAGCAGTCCATCCATCGCGGGGGGGAGTGGATCGACCAATGAGCAGTTCTTC; CDR3aa: CASSPSIAGGSGSTNEQFF
j_gene: TRBJ2-3; d_gene: .; v_gene: TRBV27; abundance: .; CDR3nt: TGTGCCAGCAGTTTAATCCGGGGCGGCACAGATACGCAGTATTTT; CDR3aa: CASSLIRGGTDTQYF